The 32 T cell receptor beta chains below all came from one sample that was sequenced in a study of blood T cell repertoires in COVID-19. The assay was immunoSEQ multiplex PCR, and TCRdb's table has in-frame clones only and misses some. The sample consists of 300,000 to 400,000 clones, 70% to 90% of them appearing once. Sequencing input: peripheral blood. All receptors come from a woman aged 25 to 39 with COVID-19, enrolled during active disease.

This clone was seen more than once but under ten times. The chain joins TRBV18 to TRBJ2-7; D unclear. Germline V gene data show CDR1 as KGHSH and CDR2 as LQKENI. This CDR3 has 14 residues. V shed 3 bases and J shed 3 bases, with 12 bases lying between them. In DNA, the CDR3 is TGTGCCAGCTCACCCAGAACTACCGTCTACGAGCAGTACTTC. Protein: CASSPRTTVYEQYF.

V gene TRBV7-4 combines with J gene TRBJ2-7; weak D call: TRBD1 (6 bases). Germline V gene data show CDR1 as SGHVT and CDR2 as SQSDAQ. Trimming took 1 base from V and 2 from J, leaving 15 bases between them. This CDR3 is built from 16 residues. The CDR3, as DNA: TGTGCCAGCAGCTTAGGGGAGACAGGAGGCCCCTACGAGCAGTACGTC. This translates into CASSLGETGGPYEQYV.

This clone was counted only a few times. V gene TRBV5-1 combines with J gene TRBJ1-1; D might be TRBD1 (5 bases). Trimming took 4 bases from V and 6 from J, leaving 16 bases between them. Germline CDR1 SGHRS, CDR2 YFSETQ. The CDR3 totals 14 residues. CDR3 nucleotide sequence: TGCGCCAGCAGCGGGGCCGCGGGGGATCCTGAAGCTTTCTTT. This translates into CASSGAAGDPEAFF.

The V and J genes are TRBV19 and TRBJ2-1, with D perhaps matching TRBD1 (6 bases). From germline, CDR1 is LNHDA and CDR2 SQIVND (reference sequence). V was shortened by 0 bases and J by 4 bases, with 10 bases between the two germline ends. The CDR3 contains 15 residues. The DNA of the CDR3 is TGTGCCAGTAGTATAGACCGGGACAAATACAATGAGCAGTTCTTC. This encodes CASSIDRDKYNEQFF.

This chain links TRBV4-2 with TRBJ2-7; 10 bases fit TRBD2. Per the germline V gene, CDR1 is LGHNA and CDR2 is YNFKEQ. Trimming took 3 bases from V and 5 from J; bases not matched to a gene: 13. There are 17 residues in the CDR3. The CDR3: CASSQEIGAGGLNEQYF. CDR3 in DNA: TGTGCCAGCAGCCAGGAGATAGGAGCGGGGGGGCTGAACGAGCAGTACTTC.

This chain uses TRBV5-4 with TRBJ2-4; TRBD1 matches at 12 bases. With V trimmed by 0 bases and J by 7 bases, 5 bases remained unmatched. The germline CDR1 and CDR2 sequences are SGHNT and YYREEE (reference sequence). The CDR3 is made up of 16 amino acids. The CDR3 spells CASSLVGQGAGNIQYF. The CDR3 nucleotides are TGTGCCAGCAGCTTGGTGGGACAGGGGGCCGGGAACATTCAGTACTTC. Full variable domain (outside the CDR3, taken from reference TRBV5-4 and TRBJ2-4): ETGVTQSPTHLIKTRGQQVTLRCSSQSGHNTVSWYQQALGQGPQFIFQYYREEENGRGNFPPRFSGLQFPNYSSELNVNALELDDSALYLCASSLVGQGAGNIQYFGAGTRLSVL.

The chain carries TRBV6-5 and TRBJ2-7; the match to TRBD2 covers 8 bases. The V and J ends lost 2 bases and 7 bases, in that order; junction bases with no gene match: 10. CDR3 length: 15 amino acids. The germline CDR1 and CDR2 sequences are MNHEY and SVGAGI. The CDR3 spells CASSYGTGGPTEQYF. CDR3 DNA: TGTGCCAGCAGTTACGGGACGGGGGGGCCTACGGAGCAGTACTTC.

The J gene is TRBJ2-5, the V gene TRBV6-5, with TRBD2 matching 10 bases. Per the germline V gene, CDR1 is MNHEY and CDR2 is SVGAGI. J gave up 5 bases and V 6 bases, and 9 bases lay outside the gene matches. This CDR3 comprises 15 residues. CDR3 coding DNA: TGTGCCAGCAGGGATCGAAAACTAGCGGGGGAGACCCAGTACTTC. Amino acids: CASRDRKLAGETQYF.

This clone was counted once. This chain connects TRBV3-1 (or the pseudogene TRBV3-2) to TRBJ2-1; 10 nucleotides agree with TRBD2. V shed 5 bases and J 9 bases; nucleotides not matched to a gene: 7. CDR3 length: 14 amino acids. CDR1 is LGHDT, CDR2 YNNKEL, per germline (reference sequence). Written as DNA, the CDR3 is TGTGCCAGCAGCAAAGCGGGGGGGCCGGGTGAGCAGTTCTTC. Translation gives CASSKAGGPGEQFF.

The CDR3 DNA reads TGTGCCAGCAGCCCAAGGGACAGGGGGGGGGACGAGCAGTACGTC. Protein: CASSPRDRGGDEQYV. The chain joins TRBV11-3 to TRBJ2-7; 11 bases are shared with TRBD1. The germline V gene has CDR1 SGHNT and CDR2 YENEEA. J lost 5 bases, V lost 5 bases, and 8 bases had no gene match. This CDR3 region has 15 residues.

The V gene is TRBV5-1, the J gene TRBJ2-1, with D perhaps TRBD1 (6 bases). Germline CDR1 is SGHRS and CDR2 is YFSETQ. Trimming removed 1 base at V and 4 bases at J, with 12 bases between. This CDR3 is 15 amino acids long. The CDR3 sequence is CASSLLLGGYNEQFF. CDR3 sequence (DNA): TGCGCCAGCAGCTTGTTGCTAGGGGGATACAATGAGCAGTTCTTC.

This clone is a singleton in its sample. The V gene is TRBV9, the J gene TRBJ1-4; 9 positions agree with TRBD1. Germline CDR1 and CDR2: SGDLS and YYNGEE. The CDR3 spans 15 residues. The junction had 8 bases not matched to a gene; V was cut back by 4 bases and J by 7 bases. CDR3 DNA sequence: TGTGCCAGCAGCCCAGCGGACAGGGGTGGTGAAAAACTGTTTTTT. Its protein is CASSPADRGGEKLFF.

This sequence joins TRBV9 and TRBJ2-1, with 10 bases aligning to TRBD2. The V and J ends lost 0 bases and 4 bases, in that order; junction bases with no gene match: 1. The CDR3 is 15 residues long. CDR1 and CDR2 from the germline V gene are SGDLS and YYNGEE. CDR3: CASSVGLAGYNEQFF. The CDR3, as DNA: TGTGCCAGCAGCGTAGGACTAGCGGGTTACAATGAGCAGTTCTTC.

The CDR3 nucleotides read TGTGCCAGCAGCTTAGCTCCGGGGCGGGGGGGCCCCGGGGAGCTGTTTTTT. Translated: CASSLAPGRGGPGELFF. The chain employs TRBV7-2 and TRBJ2-2; TRBD2 matches at 9 bases. CDR1 SGHTA and CDR2 FQGNSA come from the germline V gene. The CDR3 length is 17 residues. The V gene end was trimmed by 0 bases and the J gene end by 6 bases; junction bases not matched to a gene: 8.

The chain couples TRBV19 to TRBJ2-1; TRBD2 matches 10 bases. This CDR3 is 18 amino acids long. Germline-derived CDR1 and CDR2 are LNHDA and SQIVND (reference sequence). The V segment lost 3 bases and the J segment 4 bases; nucleotides outside the gene matches: 12. The CDR3, as DNA: TGTGCCAGTAGTATCATATCCAGCGGGAGGGCCCGATACAATGAGCAGTTCTTC. Protein product: CASSIISSGRARYNEQFF.

This clone was counted ten times or more. V gene TRBV23-1 combines with J gene TRBJ1-5, with 8 bases lining up with TRBD1. TRBV23-1 is classed as an ORF, of uncertain function. The V gene end was trimmed by 4 bases and the J gene end by 4 bases; junction bases not matched to a gene: 9. The CDR3 is made up of 16 amino acids. In nucleotides, the CDR3 is TGCGCCAGCAGTCCTCAGGGGGCTCTGGGTAATCAGCCCCAGCATTTT. Amino acid sequence: CASSPQGALGNQPQHF.

V usage is TRBV5-8 and J usage is TRBJ2-2; tentatively, D is TRBD1 (6 bases). CDR3 size: 16 residues. Between the trimmed V and J ends, which lost 4 bases and 5 bases, there was a span of 18 bases. The germline V gene encodes CDR1 SGHTS and CDR2 YDEGEE. CDR3 sequence reads: CASSLGWDTVTGELFF. The CDR3 coding sequence is TGTGCCAGCAGCCTGGGATGGGACACTGTTACCGGGGAGCTGTTTTTT.

The J gene is TRBJ1-5, the V gene TRBV28; no definite D call. The CDR3 sequence is 14 residues long. CDR1 and CDR2 from the germline V gene are MDHEN and SYDVKM. V was pared by 4 bases and J by 1 base, with 8 bases between. The CDR3 DNA sequence: TGTGCCAGCAGTTCGTACAGCAGCAATCAGCCCCAGCATTTT. Protein sequence: CASSSYSSNQPQHF.

As regards this clone: One end of the junction does not line up with germline, which may come from a read error. CDR3 nucleotides: TGTGCCAGCAGATTAGGGATTTCACATACCTCGGGCACCGGGGAGCTGTTTTTT. As protein: CASRLGISHTSGTGELFF. This chain links TRBV11-2 with TRBJ2-2, with D uncertain. The CDR3 has 18 residues. Germline lookup yields CDR1 SGHAT and CDR2 FQNNGV. The whole variable domain, remainder taken from reference TRBV11-2 and TRBJ2-2, is EAGVAQSPRYKIIEKRQSVAFWCNPISGHATLYWYQQILGQGPKLLIQFQNNGVVDDSQLPKDRFSAERLKGVDSTLKIQPAKLEDSAVYLCASRLGISHTSGTGELFFGEGSRLTVL.

V usage is TRBV11-3 and J usage is TRBJ2-1; D is undetermined. The germline V and J ends were trimmed by 5 bases and 3 bases, with 17 bases remaining between them. Germline CDR1 and CDR2: SGHNT and YENEEA. This CDR3 has 16 amino acids. This CDR3 reads CASSRGTLGDYNEQFF. The CDR3, as DNA: TGTGCCAGCAGCCGAGGCACGCTTGGAGACTACAATGAGCAGTTCTTC.

The V gene is TRBV18, the J gene TRBJ1-1; a weak D match, TRBD1 (6 bases). There are 13 residues in the CDR3. Trimming stripped 6 bases from V and 11 bases from J, with 19 bases between. Germline CDR1 reads KGHSH; CDR2 reads LQKENI. CDR3 sequence reads: CASSQDSSPGAFF. The CDR3 bases are TGTGCCAGCTCCCAGGACAGTTCCCCTGGGGCTTTCTTT. Filled out from reference TRBV18 and TRBJ1-1, the complete variable domain reads NAGVMQNPRHLVRRRGQEARLRCSPMKGHSHVYWYRQLPEEGLKFMVYLQKENIIDESGMPKERFSAEFPKEGPSILRIQQVVRGDSAAYFCASSQDSSPGAFFGQGTRLTVV.

This chain joins TRBV4-2 and TRBJ1-4, with D perhaps matching TRBD1 (6 bases). The CDR3 sequence is 18 residues long. Trimming pared 4 bases from V and 4 bases from J, leaving 22 bases between. The germline V gene has CDR1 LGHNA and CDR2 YNFKEQ. The DNA of the CDR3 is TGTGCCAGCAGCCTGACGTACGGTGGGGGCAAGGGTAATGAAAAACTGTTTTTT. It yields the protein CASSLTYGGGKGNEKLFF.

J is TRBJ2-2 and V is TRBV19, with 9 bases that match TRBD2. The germline CDR1 and CDR2 sequences are LNHDA and SQIVND (reference sequence). With V trimmed by 4 bases and J by 3 bases, 3 bases remained unmatched. The CDR3 has 15 residues. This chain's CDR3 is CASSRGTSYTGELFF. CDR3 coding DNA: TGTGCCAGTAGTAGAGGGACTAGCTACACCGGGGAGCTGTTTTTT. Supplemented by reference TRBV19 and TRBJ2-2, the full variable domain reads DGGITQSPKYLFRKEGQNVTLSCEQNLNHDAMYWYRQDPGQGLRLIYYSQIVNDFQKGDIAEGYSVSREKKESFPLTVTSAQKNPTAFYLCASSRGTSYTGELFFGEGSRLTVL.

This clone was recorded once. The CDR3 loop is CATSRDGRDTGELFF. In DNA, the CDR3 is TGTGCCACCAGCAGAGATGGGCGGGACACCGGGGAGCTGTTTTTT. The rearrangement joins TRBV15 to TRBJ2-2, with D tentatively TRBD2 (5 bases). The CDR3 totals 15 residues. The V end was cut by 0 bases, the J end by 3 bases, with 8 bases between. The germline V gene has CDR1 LNHNV and CDR2 YYDKDF (reference sequence).

The J gene is TRBJ1-1, the V gene TRBV6-6; TRBD1 might be the D (6 bases). V was clipped by 5 bases and J by 3 bases, with 13 bases between them. CDR3 length: 14 residues. Germline lookup yields CDR1 MNHNY and CDR2 SVGAGI (reference sequence). CDR3 coding DNA: TGTGCCAGCAGTGATTACAGGGTAGACACTGAAGCTTTCTTT. Translated, it gives CASSDYRVDTEAFF.

The chain is built from TRBV4-1 and TRBJ2-3, with 7 bases matching TRBD2. V dropped 3 bases and J dropped 3; count of bases not matched to a gene: 9. CDR1 is MGHRA and CDR2 is YSYEKL in the germline V gene. This CDR3 is built from 16 residues. CDR3 DNA sequence: TGCGCCAGCAGCCAGAGGGAGGGAAGTGAGACAGATACGCAGTATTTT. Translated, it gives CASSQREGSETDTQYF.

The V gene is TRBV28, the J gene TRBJ1-1; D perhaps matches TRBD1 (5 bases). CDR3 length equals 17 residues. Trimming cost V 2 bases and J 4 bases, with 20 bases left between them. Germline CDR1 is MDHEN and CDR2 is SYDVKM. The chain's CDR3 is CASSLSGTGRLGTEAFF. CDR3 sequence (DNA): TGTGCCAGCAGTTTAAGCGGGACGGGGAGGTTGGGCACTGAAGCTTTCTTT. The complete variable domain, with remaining parts taken from reference TRBV28 and TRBJ1-1, reads DVKVTQSSRYLVKRTGEKVFLECVQDMDHENMFWYRQDPGLGLRLIYFSYDVKMKEKGDIPEGYSVSREKKERFSLILESASTNQTSMYLCASSLSGTGRLGTEAFFGQGTRLTVV.

The J gene is TRBJ2-3, the V gene TRBV4-3, with 12 positions matching TRBD1. After removal of 0 bases from V and 3 bases from J, the junction contained 7 bases not matched to a gene. Germline lookup yields CDR1 LGHNA and CDR2 YSLEER. CDR3 length: 18 amino acids. DNA for the CDR3: TGCGCCAGCAGCCAAGATCCGGGGGGACAGGGGGCTACAGATACGCAGTATTTT. Protein: CASSQDPGGQGATDTQYF.

J is TRBJ2-5 and V is TRBV5-8, with 7 nucleotides matching TRBD1. The CDR3 has 13 amino acids. Germline V gives CDR1 SGHTS, CDR2 YDEGEE. V gave up 4 bases and J gave up 4 bases; unmatched junction bases: 4. The CDR3 nucleotides are TGTGCCAGCAGCCGACAGGGCTCAGAGACCCAGTACTTC. This translates into CASSRQGSETQYF.

The gene calls are TRBV10-3 and TRBJ2-3; D unresolved. Germline V gives CDR1 ENHRY, CDR2 SYGVKD. The V end was cut by 3 bases, the J end by 0 bases, with 4 bases between. This CDR3 comprises 13 residues. Here the CDR3 DNA reads TGTGCCATCAGTGACCCTAGCACAGATACGCAGTATTTT. This sequence encodes CAISDPSTDTQYF.

CDR3 in amino acids: CAISAGTGYYEQYV. The DNA of the CDR3 is TGTGCCATCAGTGCTGGGACAGGGTACTACGAGCAGTACGTC. V is TRBV10-3 and J is TRBJ2-7; 9 bases map to TRBD1. The CDR3 length is 14 residues. Trimming removed 4 bases from V and 3 bases from J; junction bases left unmatched: 4. The germline V gene encodes CDR1 ENHRY and CDR2 SYGVKD.

This chain connects TRBV6-2 or TRBV6-3 to TRBJ2-7; possibly TRBD1 for D (5 bases). Germline V gene lookup returns CDR1 MNHEY and CDR2 SVGEGT. Trimming cost V 4 bases and J 4 bases, with 17 bases left between them. The length of the CDR3 is 15 residues. The CDR3 protein is CASSLTGASPYEQYV. Here the CDR3 DNA reads TGTGCCAGCAGTTTAACAGGCGCTTCGCCTTACGAGCAGTACGTC.